The next 14 T cell receptor beta chains were all read from a single sample in a study of blood T cell repertoires in COVID-19. Profiling relied on immunoSEQ multiplex PCR, and the TCRdb table lists in-frame clones only, not all of them. This sample has more than 9,500 clones, with more than 75% found just once. Sequencing was carried out using peripheral blood. The receptors were gathered from a man between 65 and 79 years old with active COVID-19.

This chain links TRBV27 with TRBJ2-5; 11 bases line up with TRBD2. The CDR3 is 14 residues long. CDR1 is MNHEY, CDR2 SMNVEV, per germline (reference sequence). With V trimmed by 4 bases and J by 5 bases, 3 bases remained unmatched. The CDR3 DNA reads TGTGCCAGCAGTTCCTGGACTAGCGGGGAGACCCAGTACTTC. Translated: CASSSWTSGETQYF.

The chain employs TRBV5-1 and TRBJ1-1; TRBD1 agrees at 7 bases. CDR3 length: 15 amino acids. Germline V lookup: CDR1 SGHRS, CDR2 YFSETQ. The J segment lost 1 base and the V segment lost 4 bases, leaving 7 bases of the junction unmatched. The CDR3 DNA sequence: TGCGCCAGCAGCCTCAAGACAGGGACGAACACTGAAGCTTTCTTT. The encoded protein is CASSLKTGTNTEAFF.

The chain employs TRBV11-2 and TRBJ2-1; weak D call: TRBD2 (7 bases). The germline CDR1 and CDR2 sequences are SGHAT and FQNNGV. Deletions cut 5 bases from V and 6 bases from J, with 20 bases between. The CDR3 runs 16 residues. The CDR3 reads CASSTRGAVRGNEQFF. The CDR3 DNA follows: TGTGCCAGCAGCACCCGGGGGGCAGTCAGGGGCAATGAGCAGTTCTTC.

This clone was seen a few times. This chain uses TRBV4-3 with TRBJ2-3, with TRBD1 matching over 8 bases. Trimming cost V 0 bases and J 2 bases; bases outside gene matches: 10. This CDR3 has 18 amino acids. The germline CDR1 and CDR2 sequences are LGHNA and YSLEER. CDR3 nucleotides: TGCGCCAGCAGCCAAGAACCGTGGCAGGGGGCCGTCACAGATACGCAGTATTTT. Translated, it gives CASSQEPWQGAVTDTQYF.

The chain links TRBV29-1 to TRBJ2-2; possibly TRBD1 for D (7 bases). The CDR3 is 15 amino acids. V was trimmed by 8 bases and J by 4 bases, leaving 20 bases between them. Looked up from germline, CDR1 is SQVTM and CDR2 is ANQGSEA. The CDR3 here is CSTLGSGGGTGELFF. The CDR3 region has the DNA TGCAGCACCCTGGGATCAGGGGGAGGCACCGGGGAGCTGTTTTTT.

This rearrangement joins TRBV7-9 to TRBJ1-2; the D gene is possibly TRBD1 (5 bases). Looked up from germline, CDR1 is SEHNR and CDR2 is FQNEAQ (reference sequence). V was cut by 1 base and J by 4 bases, with 7 bases left in between. The CDR3 contains 13 residues. CDR3 nucleotides: TGTGCCAGCAGCTTAGACAGGTTCTATGGCTACACCTTC. The encoded protein is CASSLDRFYGYTF.

The rearrangement uses TRBV7-6 and TRBJ1-1; D is perhaps TRBD1 (6 bases). With 1 base removed from V and 4 bases from J, the gap between germline ends came to 13 bases. The CDR3 runs to 15 residues. The germline CDR1 and CDR2 sequences are SGHVS and FNYEAQ. The CDR3 DNA reads TGTGCCAGCAGCTTAGAACAGGGAGCGAGCACTGAAGCTTTCTTT. It encodes CASSLEQGASTEAFF. Together with reference TRBV7-6 and TRBJ1-1, the CDR3 gives the full variable domain: GAGVSQSPRYKVTKRGQDVALRCDPISGHVSLYWYRQALGQGPEFLTYFNYEAQQDKSGLPNDRFSAERPEGSISTLTIQRTEQRDSAMYRCASSLEQGASTEAFFGQGTRLTVV.

V and J are TRBV6-6 and TRBJ1-5, with TRBD1 identical over 7 bases. The CDR3 consists of 15 residues. V was clipped by 4 bases and J by 2 bases; unmatched bases: 5. Germline loops: CDR1 MNHNY, CDR2 SVGAGI (reference sequence). In DNA, the CDR3 is TGTGCCAGCAGTTTCTCCGGGACAGGCAATCAGCCCCAGCATTTT. Translating it yields CASSFSGTGNQPQHF.

This clone was seen a handful of times. This rearrangement joins TRBV5-5 to TRBJ1-3; possible D gene TRBD1, 5 bases. The germline CDR1 and CDR2 sequences are SGHKS and YYEKEE (reference sequence). This CDR3 region has 17 residues. V dropped 1 base and J dropped 0 bases, with 14 bases sitting between them. The CDR3 loop reads CASSLSGPPNSGNTIYF. CDR3 nucleotide sequence: TGTGCCAGCAGCTTGTCAGGGCCGCCAAACTCTGGAAACACCATATATTTT.

The chain has TRBV5-1 and TRBJ2-7, with TRBD1 matching 7 bases. This CDR3 has 15 amino acids. Germline CDR1 and CDR2: SGHRS and YFSETQ. The V gene end was trimmed by 0 bases and the J gene end by 2 bases; junction bases not matched to a gene: 5. The CDR3 DNA is TGCGCCAGCAGCTTGGAAGGACAGGTTACCTACGAGCAGTACTTC. The encoded protein is CASSLEGQVTYEQYF. Full variable domain (missing parts from reference TRBV5-1 and TRBJ2-7): KAGVTQTPRYLIKTRGQQVTLSCSPISGHRSVSWYQQTPGQGLQFLFEYFSETQRNKGNFPGRFSGRQFSNSRSEMNVSTLELGDSALYLCASSLEGQVTYEQYFGPGTRLTVT.

In this sample, this clone turned up a few times. The CDR3 protein is CASSQDRGNNEKLFF. As DNA, the CDR3 is TGCGCCAGCAGCCAGGACCGGGGGAATAATGAAAAACTGTTTTTT. This chain joins TRBV4-1 and TRBJ1-4, with D possibly TRBD1 on 5 matching bases. The CDR3 is 15 amino acids. Germline V CDR1 and CDR2: MGHRA, YSYEKL. Trimming took 3 bases from V and 4 from J, leaving 12 bases between them.

The J gene is TRBJ2-3, the V gene TRBV6-4; 8 bases agree with TRBD2. CDR1 MRHNA and CDR2 SNTAGT come from the germline V gene. V was pared by 6 bases and J by 1 base, with 6 bases of the junction left unmatched. There are 15 residues in the CDR3. CDR3 coding DNA: TGTGCCAGCAGCCCTGGGCGGGGGGGCACAGATACGCAGTATTTT. Its translation is CASSPGRGGTDTQYF.

This clone was detected a few times. The chain joins TRBV12-2 to TRBJ1-5. TRBV12-2 is recorded as a pseudogene. The CDR3 has 15 residues. CDR3 nucleotide sequence: TGTGCAAGTCGCTTACACTTCCGGGATACGCCGCCCCAGCATTTT. Translated, it gives CASRLHFRDTPPQHF.

The gene calls are TRBV15 and TRBJ1-2; D is unresolved. Trimming took 0 bases from V and 7 from J, leaving 15 bases between them. The germline CDR1 and CDR2 sequences are LNHNV and YYDKDF (reference sequence). The CDR3 is 15 amino acids. The CDR3 loop reads CATSREEGGSAGYTF. Written as DNA, the CDR3 is TGTGCCACCAGCAGAGAGGAGGGAGGGTCGGCTGGCTACACCTTC.